The source of this TCR beta chain is a study of T cell responses to AZD1222 COVID-19 vaccine. Study results and limitations: Seropositive at baseline were only a handful of AZD1222 recipients. Possibly, clonal diversity was underestimated; donors were largely white British and included more females.

A remark on this clone: No antigen is known for it.

From germline, CDR1 is SGHTS and CDR2 YDEGEE. The CDR3 loop spans 14 amino acids. J lost 5 bases, V lost 2 bases, and 2 bases had no gene match. Libraries were prepared by immunoSEQ multiplex PCR; TCRdb keeps only in-frame clonotypes and omits some of them. The sample has about 80,000 clones, 87% seen once. The TCR was taken from an adult in good health. The V and J genes are TRBV5-8 and TRBJ1-2; 11 nucleotides align to TRBD1. The specimen was peripheral blood, collected on day 0 of AZD1222 vaccination. The CDR3 here is CASSFGDRGYGYTF. For the CDR3, the DNA is TGTGCCAGCAGCTTCGGGGACAGGGGGTATGGCTACACCTTC. Using reference TRBV5-8 and TRBJ1-2 for the parts outside the CDR3, the full variable domain is EAGVTQSPTHLIKTRGQQATLRCSPISGHTSVYWYQQALGLGLQFLLWYDEGEERNRGNFPPRFSGRQFPNYSSELNVNALELEDSALYLCASSFGDRGYGYTFGSGTRLTVV.